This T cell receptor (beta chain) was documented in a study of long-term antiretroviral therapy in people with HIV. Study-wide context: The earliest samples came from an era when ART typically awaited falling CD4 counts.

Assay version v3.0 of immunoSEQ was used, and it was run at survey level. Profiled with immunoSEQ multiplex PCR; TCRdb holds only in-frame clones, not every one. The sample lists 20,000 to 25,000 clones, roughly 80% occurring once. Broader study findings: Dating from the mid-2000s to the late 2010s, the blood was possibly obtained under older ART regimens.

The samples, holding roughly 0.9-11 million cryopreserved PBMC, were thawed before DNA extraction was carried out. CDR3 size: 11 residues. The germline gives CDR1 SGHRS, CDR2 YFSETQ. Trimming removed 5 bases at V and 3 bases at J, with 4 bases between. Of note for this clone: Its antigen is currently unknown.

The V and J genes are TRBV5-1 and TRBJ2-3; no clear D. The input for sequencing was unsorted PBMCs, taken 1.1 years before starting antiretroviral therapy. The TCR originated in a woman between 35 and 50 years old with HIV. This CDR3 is CASRGTDTQYF. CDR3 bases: TGCGCCAGCAGAGGTACAGATACGCAGTATTTT.